The present entry profiles one TCR beta chain with its context. These data belong to a study of blood T cell repertoires in COVID-19. V shed 3 bases and J shed 3 bases, with 8 bases lying between them. Per the germline V gene, CDR1 is MNHEY and CDR2 is SMNVEV (reference sequence). The CDR3 has 13 amino acids. Per the study methods: Amplified reference gene primers provided the basis for estimating nucleated cell counts. Sequencing used immunoSEQ multiplex PCR; TCRdb keeps in-frame clones, though not all of them. V and J calls and clone size follow that table, whereas D and trimming were derived from the DNA. This table has around 170,000 clones, 90% appearing once.

V usage is TRBV27 and J usage is TRBJ1-1, with D possibly matching TRBD1 (6 bases). The source of this sequence is a man aged 50 to 60 with acute or convalescent COVID-19. Sequencing was performed on peripheral blood. CDR3 amino acids: CASSFDRHTEAFF. The CDR3 region has the DNA TGTGCCAGCAGTTTCGACAGGCACACTGAAGCTTTCTTT.